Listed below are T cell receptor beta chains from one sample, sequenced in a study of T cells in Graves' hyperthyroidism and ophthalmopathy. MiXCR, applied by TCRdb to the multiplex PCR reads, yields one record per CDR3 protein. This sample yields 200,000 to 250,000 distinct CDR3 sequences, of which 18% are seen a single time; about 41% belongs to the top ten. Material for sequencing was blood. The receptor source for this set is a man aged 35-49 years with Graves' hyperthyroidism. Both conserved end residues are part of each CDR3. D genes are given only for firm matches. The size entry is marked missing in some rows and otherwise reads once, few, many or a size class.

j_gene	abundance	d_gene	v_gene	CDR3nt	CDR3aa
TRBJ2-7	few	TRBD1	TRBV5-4	TGTGCCAGCAGCCCCGGGACAGGGGCCCCCCTCGGGCAGTACTTC	CASSPGTGAPLGQYF
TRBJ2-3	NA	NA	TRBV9	TGTGCCAGCCGCGGGGCACTGAGCACAGATACGCAGTATTTT	CASRGALSTDTQYF
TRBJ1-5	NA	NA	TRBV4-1	TGCGCCAGCAGCCAAGGAGTCCAGATCAATCAGCCCCAGCATTTT	CASSQGVQINQPQHF
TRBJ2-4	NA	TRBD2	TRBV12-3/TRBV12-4	TGTGCCAGCAGTTCCTCCGGGACTAGCAGCTCGCCAGCCAAAAACATTCAGTACTTC	CASSSSGTSSSPAKNIQYF
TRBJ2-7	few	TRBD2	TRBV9	TGTGCCAGCAGACAACCACCTCTAGCGGTACTTAGGAACGAGCAGTACTTC	CASRQPPLAVLRNEQYF
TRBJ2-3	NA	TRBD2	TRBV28	TGTGCCAGCAGTCCCGGACTAGCGGGGGGCGGCACAGATACGCAGTATTTT	CASSPGLAGGGTDTQYF
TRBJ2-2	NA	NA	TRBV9	TGTGCCAGCAGCGTAGCTACTACCGGGGAGCTGTTTTTT	CASSVATTGELFF
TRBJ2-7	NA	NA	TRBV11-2	TGTGCCAGCAGCTCTGGGGTGGACACCGTTCGTTACGAGCAGTACTTC	CASSSGVDTVRYEQYF
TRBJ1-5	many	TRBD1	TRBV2	TGTGCCAGCAGTGAATACAGGGGCCATCAGCCCCAGCATTTT	CASSEYRGHQPQHF
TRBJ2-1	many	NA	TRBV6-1	TGTGCCAGCAGTGAATGGGGGGACACATACAATGAGCAGTTCTTC	CASSEWGDTYNEQFF
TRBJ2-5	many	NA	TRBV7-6	TGTGCCAGCAGCCCACTTGAGGAGACCCAGTACTTC	CASSPLEETQYF
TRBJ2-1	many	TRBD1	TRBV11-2	TGTGCCAGCAGCTTGGACAGGGACTTGGCTTGGAATGAGCAGTTCTTC	CASSLDRDLAWNEQFF
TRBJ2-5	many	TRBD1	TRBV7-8	TGTGCCAGCAGCGCCATGACAGGGAACCAGGAGACCCAGTACTTC	CASSAMTGNQETQYF
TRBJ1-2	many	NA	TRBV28	TGTGCCAGCAGTTTACCGGGACGACCGGGGGGTGGCTACACCTTC	CASSLPGRPGGGYTF
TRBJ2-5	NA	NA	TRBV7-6	TGTGCCAGCAGCACGAGGCAGGGGCAAGAGACCCAGTACTTC	CASSTRQGQETQYF
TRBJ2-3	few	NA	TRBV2	TGTGCCAGCAGCAAAGCCGCAGGAGACCCAGATACGCAGTATTTT	CASSKAAGDPDTQYF
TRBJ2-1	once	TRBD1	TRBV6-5	TGTGCCAGCAGTTTAGGACAGGGTTACAAAGAGCAGTTCTTC	CASSLGQGYKEQFF
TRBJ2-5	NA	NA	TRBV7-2	TGTGCCAGCAGCTACGGGAGCAGCGGCCAAGAGACCCAGTACTTC	CASSYGSSGQETQYF
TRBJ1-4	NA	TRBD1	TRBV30	TGTGCCTCGGACAGGGGTATCTTAGCTGAAAAACTGTTTTTT	CASDRGILAEKLFF
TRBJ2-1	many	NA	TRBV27	TGTGCCAGCAGAGCCGGGACGAGCTCCTACAATGAGCAGTTCTTC	CASRAGTSSYNEQFF
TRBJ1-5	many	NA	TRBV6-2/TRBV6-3	TGTGCCAGCAGTTACACGGGACCCGGACAGCCCCAGCATTTT	CASSYTGPGQPQHF
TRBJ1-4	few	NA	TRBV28	TGTGCCAGCGGGAATGAAAAACTGTTTTTT	CASGNEKLFF
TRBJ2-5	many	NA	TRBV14	TGTGCCAGCAGCCAAGCTGGAGAGACCCAGTACTTC	CASSQAGETQYF
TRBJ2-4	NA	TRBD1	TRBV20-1	TGCAGTGCTACGGACAGGTTCCCACTAGCCAAAAACATTCAGTACTTC	CSATDRFPLAKNIQYF
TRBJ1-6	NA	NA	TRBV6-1	TGTGCCACCCTATGGGCCGGGAGCTCCTATAATTCACCCCTCCACTTT	CATLWAGSSYNSPLHF
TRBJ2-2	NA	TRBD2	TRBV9	TGTGCCAGCAGCGCGACTAGCGGGGGGAAGTCGGGGGAGCTGTTTTTT	CASSATSGGKSGELFF
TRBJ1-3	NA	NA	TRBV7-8	TGTGCCAGCAGCTTAGCCGCGGATTGGTCTGGAAACACCATATATTTT	CASSLAADWSGNTIYF
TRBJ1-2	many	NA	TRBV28	TGTGCCAGCAGTCCCGGACTCTACTATGGCTACACCTTC	CASSPGLYYGYTF
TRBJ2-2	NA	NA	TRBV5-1	TGCGCCAGCAGCTGGGAGGCATCGGGGACCGGGGAGCTGTTTTTT	CASSWEASGTGELFF
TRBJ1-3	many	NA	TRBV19	TGTGCCAGCGCCACGTCTGGAAACACCATATATTTT	CASATSGNTIYF
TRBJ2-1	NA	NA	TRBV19	TGTGCCAGTAGCAGGGGGGGTGAGCAGTTCTTC	CASSRGGEQFF
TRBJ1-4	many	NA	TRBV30	TGTGCCTGGACCCCCCGGCCTAATGAAAAACTGTTTTTT	CAWTPRPNEKLFF
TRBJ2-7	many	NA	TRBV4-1	TGCGCCAGCAGCCAAGTCCCTTTTAGCTCCTACGAGCAGTACTTC	CASSQVPFSSYEQYF
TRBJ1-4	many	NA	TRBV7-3	TGTGCCAGCAGCCCTGGGCTTGGAAAACTGTTTTTT	CASSPGLGKLFF
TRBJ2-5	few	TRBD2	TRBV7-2	TGTGCCAGCAGCTTAGTTTTGGGCGGGGGGTCGGAGACCCAGTACTTC	CASSLVLGGGSETQYF
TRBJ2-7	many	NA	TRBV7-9	TGTGCCAGCAGCGTGGGGTTCTCCTACGAGCAGTACTTC	CASSVGFSYEQYF
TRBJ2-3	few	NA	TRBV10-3	TGTGCCATCAGTGAGTCGATGGAGGTAGATACGCAGTATTTT	CAISESMEVDTQYF